This T cell receptor beta chain was documented in a study of T cells after yellow fever vaccination. This clonotype came up a few times. Production of TCR cDNA was by 5'RACE template switching, which also added a universal primer site and UMIs. One entry per CDR3 protein results from TCRdb running MiXCR on the 5' RACE reads. The sample lists some 500,000 distinct CDR3 sequences; 13% were seen once. The V gene end was trimmed by 6 bases and the J gene end by 3 bases; junction bases not matched to a gene: 5. The CDR3 consists of 13 residues. Germline V gene data show CDR1 as MNHEY and CDR2 as SVGEGT. The receptor was isolated from a young man who received the YFV17D yellow fever vaccine. The sequencing here drew on PBMCs, taken on the day of the yellow fever booster vaccination. The V gene is TRBV6-2 or TRBV6-3, the J gene TRBJ2-7; 7 bases match TRBD1. The CDR3 bases are TGTGCCAGCAGAAACGACAGGGACTACGAGCAGTACTTC. Its protein is CASRNDRDYEQYF.